This TCR beta chain comes out of a study of T cells in localized non-small cell lung cancer. General study results and limits: Uninvolved adjacent lung showed the highest T cell clonality, exceeding tumor. The study linked higher blood T cell density to longer overall survival. Heterogeneity remains possible, as sequencing covered one tumor region only. Adjacent lung tissue had a median approximately 57 of the top 100 clones found in the tumor.

Only in-frame clones appear in the TCRdb table, and some are missing; sequencing was by immunoSEQ multiplex PCR. The sample consists of about 36,000 clones, approximately 88% of them appearing once. With regard to this clone: Its antigen is unknown.

CDR3 size: 18 residues. Unmatched junction bases numbered 13, after V lost 4 bases and J lost 6 bases. Germline V gene lookup returns CDR1 SGHKS and CDR2 YYEKEE (reference sequence). The origin of this receptor is a woman aged 35 to 75 with stage I lung adenocarcinoma. The chain has TRBV5-5 and TRBJ2-2; 12 bases line up with TRBD1. This specimen consisted of peripheral blood, obtained before any cancer treatment. CDR3 sequence reads: CASSHRDPGQGAAGELFF. CDR3 bases: TGTGCCAGCAGCCATCGGGACCCGGGACAGGGGGCCGCCGGGGAGCTGTTTTTT.